This TCR beta chain was documented in a study of human T cells and chemical hapten exposure (dated by TCRdb to 2020 to 2022). Turning to the overall study: For sensitization, 2% DPC in acetone was applied to a roughly 2 cm by roughly 2 cm area of upper inner arm skin. Weekly therapeutic DPC doses were additionally applied to the scalp of patients throughout the roughly 26-week study period. Patch testing was performed on the upper back with Finn chambers containing 0.01% DPC, and the patch tests were scored after 6 days according to International Contact Dermatitis Research Group standards. The mostly female patient cohort included alopecia areata with under or over 50% scalp involvement, alopecia totalis and alopecia universalis. Libraries were combined into a pool for sequencing, and differences in TCR yield between samples came mainly from small differences in library volumes within the pool. Peripheral blood TCR repertoire changes were tracked in vivo in alopecia patients during primary and secondary sensitization to the hapten diphenylcyclopropenone (DPC). Blood samples were taken from patients before sensitization (week 0) and at 2, 6 and about 24 weeks after DPC sensitization. For TCR sequencing, blood came from twenty-nine alopecia patients at anywhere from one to four time points (pre-sensitization, 2, 6 and 24 weeks).

Library generation was performed with RACE. Sequencer: NextSeq 500. During library preparation, unique molecular identifiers were attached to individual cDNA molecules so that TCRs could be counted quantitatively and reproducibly. Each blood RNA sample was used to sequence both TCR alpha and TCR beta chains. The study's own analysis went as follows. Samples had a median of 95,638 TCRs, with a range from roughly 23,224 to 700,000. The Decombinator software suite was used to annotate V, J and CDR3 in the TCR reads. To make PS versus PT1 abundance plots, every sample was subsampled to the same number of TCRs (28,000). Expanded TCRs were defined as absent before sensitization and observed at least eight times at the 2-week time point. TCRdb redid the processing of the public reads, applying fastp at Q25 and MiXCR, and retained in-frame beta chains. All rows with the same CDR3 protein become a single entry with the most common DNA and genes. TCRdb assigned the V and J calls; the authors' analysis was not used. This sample lists under 90,000 distinct CDR3 sequences; 8% to 10% were detected once. The ten largest clones represent 3% to 4.5% of the sample.

V drops 5 bases and J drops 7 bases, leaving 17 bases in between. For CDR1 and CDR2, the germline V gene lists LGHNA and YSLEER. Its CDR3 holds 14 amino acids, cysteine through phenylalanine. Of all the DNA, just the CDR3 is kept, 42 bases in frame from base 1. What the time point label conveys for this sample: pre-sensitization, week 0. The sample's treatment or condition label, decoded: therapeutic diphenylcyclopropenone sensitization with weekly scalp DPC. At each patch-test visit, blood was drawn before the patch test was applied. Eligible patients were aged 18 to 70, diagnosed with alopecia, deemed suitable for DPC therapy, and excluded if pregnant. Total RNA was isolated from unfractionated whole blood collected in Tempus Blood RNA tubes. This clonotype was observed a handful of times. The target of this receptor is not known. No much larger clonotype is one base removed from it; base qualities were not supplied.

The paper as a whole reports these results and caveats: After repeated subsampling, changes were observed in the strength of the expansion versus patch-test correlation and in the threshold at which the correlation became significant. Because every patient had alopecia, a presumed autoimmune disease, the patients' immune response might differ from that of healthy individuals. Patch test score was positively correlated with the number of PT1 expanded TCRs, with significance at thresholds 8, 16 and 32 but not at 4. The number of TCRs above 1 in 1000 frequency did not change with DPC sensitization; there was no evidence of global repertoire structure alterations. Significantly more large CDR3 similarity clusters were formed by expanded TCRs than by pre-sensitization or healthy control sets, consistent with antigen-driven responses.

Here the chain combines TRBV4-3 and TRBJ2-5, with a tentative D gene TRBD2 over 7 matching bases. Sequenced material: whole blood, taken in connection with sensitization to the hapten diphenylcyclopropenone (DPC). This clonotype was sampled from a woman aged 40 to 50 with alopecia areata. Some clones in this sample may be carry-over from other donors' samples. The nucleotide sequence reads TGCGCCAGCAGCGGGGAGGGCAGGGGCGCGACCCAGTACTTC. It encodes CASSGEGRGATQYF.